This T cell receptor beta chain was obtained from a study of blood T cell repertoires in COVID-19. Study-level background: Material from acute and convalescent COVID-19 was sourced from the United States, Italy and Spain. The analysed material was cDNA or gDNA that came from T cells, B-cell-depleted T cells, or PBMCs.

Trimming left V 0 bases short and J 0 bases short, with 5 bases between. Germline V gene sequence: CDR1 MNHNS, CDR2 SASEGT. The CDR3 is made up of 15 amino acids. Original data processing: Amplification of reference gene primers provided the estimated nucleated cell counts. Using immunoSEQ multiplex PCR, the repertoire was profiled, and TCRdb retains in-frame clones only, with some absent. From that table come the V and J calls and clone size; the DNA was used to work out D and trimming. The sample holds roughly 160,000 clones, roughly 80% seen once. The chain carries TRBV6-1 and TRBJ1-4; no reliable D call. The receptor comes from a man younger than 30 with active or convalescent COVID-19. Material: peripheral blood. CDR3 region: CASSEAFATNEKLFF. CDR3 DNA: TGTGCCAGCAGTGAAGCATTCGCAACTAATGAAAAACTGTTTTTT.